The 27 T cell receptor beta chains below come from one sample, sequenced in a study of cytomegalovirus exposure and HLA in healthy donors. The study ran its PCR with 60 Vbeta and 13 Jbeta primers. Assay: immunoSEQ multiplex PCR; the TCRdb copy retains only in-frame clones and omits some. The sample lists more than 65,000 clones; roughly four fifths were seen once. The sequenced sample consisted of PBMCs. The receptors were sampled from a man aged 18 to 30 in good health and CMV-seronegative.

CDR3 coding DNA: TGCAGCGTGGAGCGACCGGGACTAGCGGGAGGCAATGAGCAGTTCTTC. Its protein product is CSVERPGLAGGNEQFF. The chain has TRBV29-1 and TRBJ2-1; 15 bases line up with TRBD2. Germline V gene lookup returns CDR1 SQVTM and CDR2 ANQGSEA. Trimming removed 6 bases from V and 6 bases from J; junction bases left unmatched: 9. This CDR3 is 16 amino acids long.

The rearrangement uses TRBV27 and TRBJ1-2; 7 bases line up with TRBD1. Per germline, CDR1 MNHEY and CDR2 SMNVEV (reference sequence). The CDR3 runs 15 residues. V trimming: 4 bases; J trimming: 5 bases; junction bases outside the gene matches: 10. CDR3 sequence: CASSSSWAGGYGYTF. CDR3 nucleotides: TGTGCCAGCAGTTCTTCCTGGGCAGGGGGGTATGGCTACACCTTC.

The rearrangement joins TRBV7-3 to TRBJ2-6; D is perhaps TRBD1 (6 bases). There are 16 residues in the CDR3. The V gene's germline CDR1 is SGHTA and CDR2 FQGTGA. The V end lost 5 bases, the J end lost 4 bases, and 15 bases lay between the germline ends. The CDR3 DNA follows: TGTGCCAGCAGCGTGGGCCCAGGGGCCGGGGCCAACGTCCTGACTTTC. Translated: CASSVGPGAGANVLTF.

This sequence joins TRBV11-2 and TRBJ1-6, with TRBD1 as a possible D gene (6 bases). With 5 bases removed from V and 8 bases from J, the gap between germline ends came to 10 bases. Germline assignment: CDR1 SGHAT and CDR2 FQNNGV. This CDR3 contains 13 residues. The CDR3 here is CASSLNRDSPLHF. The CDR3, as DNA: TGTGCCAGCAGCCTAAACAGGGATTCACCCCTCCACTTT.

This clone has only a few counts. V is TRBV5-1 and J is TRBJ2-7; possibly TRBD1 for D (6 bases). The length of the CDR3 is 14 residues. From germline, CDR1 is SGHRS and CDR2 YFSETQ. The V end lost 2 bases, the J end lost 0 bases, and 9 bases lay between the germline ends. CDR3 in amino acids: CASSFGQPSYEQYF. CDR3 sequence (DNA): TGCGCCAGCAGCTTTGGACAGCCCTCCTACGAGCAGTACTTC.

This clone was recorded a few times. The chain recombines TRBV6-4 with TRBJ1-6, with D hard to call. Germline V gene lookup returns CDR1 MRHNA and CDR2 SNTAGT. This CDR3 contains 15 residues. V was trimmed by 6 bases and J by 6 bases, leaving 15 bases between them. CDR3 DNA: TGTGCCAGCAGCCCCGAGGCAGAGATTAATTCACCCCTCCACTTT. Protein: CASSPEAEINSPLHF.

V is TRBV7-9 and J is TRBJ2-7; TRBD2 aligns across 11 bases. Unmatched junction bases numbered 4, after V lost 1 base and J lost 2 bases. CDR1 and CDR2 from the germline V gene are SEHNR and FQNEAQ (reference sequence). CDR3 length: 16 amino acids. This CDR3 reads CASSLGRGLAAYEQYF. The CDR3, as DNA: TGTGCCAGCAGCTTAGGCCGGGGACTAGCGGCCTACGAGCAGTACTTC. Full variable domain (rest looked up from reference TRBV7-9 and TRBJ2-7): DTGVSQNPRHKITKRGQNVTFRCDPISEHNRLYWYRQTLGQGPEFLTYFQNEAQLEKSRLLSDRFSAERPKGSFSTLEIQRTEQGDSAMYLCASSLGRGLAAYEQYFGPGTRLTVT.

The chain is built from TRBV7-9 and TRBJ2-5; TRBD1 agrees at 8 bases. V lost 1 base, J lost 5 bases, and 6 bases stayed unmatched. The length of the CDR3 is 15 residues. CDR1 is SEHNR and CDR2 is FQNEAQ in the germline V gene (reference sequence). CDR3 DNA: TGTGCCAGCAGCTTAGTAACAGGGGGTAGTGAGACCCAGTACTTC. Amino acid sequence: CASSLVTGGSETQYF.

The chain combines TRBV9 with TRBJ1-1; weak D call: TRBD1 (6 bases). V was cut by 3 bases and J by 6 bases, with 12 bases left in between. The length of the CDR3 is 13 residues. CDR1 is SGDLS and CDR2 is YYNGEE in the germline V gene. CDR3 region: CASSAYRASEAFF. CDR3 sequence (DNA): TGTGCCAGCAGCGCTTACAGGGCATCTGAAGCTTTCTTT.

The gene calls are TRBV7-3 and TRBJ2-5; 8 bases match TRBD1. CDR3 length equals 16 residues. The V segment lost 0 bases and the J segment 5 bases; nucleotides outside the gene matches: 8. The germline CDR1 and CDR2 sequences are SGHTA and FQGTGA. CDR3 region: CASSLTATGGWETQYF. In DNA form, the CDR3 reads TGTGCCAGCAGCTTAACCGCAACAGGGGGGTGGGAGACCCAGTACTTC.

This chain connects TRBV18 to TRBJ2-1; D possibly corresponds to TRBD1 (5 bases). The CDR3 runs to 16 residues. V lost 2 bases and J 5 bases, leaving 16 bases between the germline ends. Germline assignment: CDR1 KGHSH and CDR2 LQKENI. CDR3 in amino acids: CASSPDGRVYDNEQFF. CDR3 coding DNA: TGTGCCAGCTCACCAGATGGCAGGGTCTACGACAATGAGCAGTTCTTC.

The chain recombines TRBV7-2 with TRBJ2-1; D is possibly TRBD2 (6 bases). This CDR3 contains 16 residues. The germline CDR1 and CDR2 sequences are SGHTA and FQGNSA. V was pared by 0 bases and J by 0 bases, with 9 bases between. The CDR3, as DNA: TGTGCCAGCAGCTTAGCAGCGGGTAGCTCCTACAATGAGCAGTTCTTC. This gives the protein CASSLAAGSSYNEQFF.

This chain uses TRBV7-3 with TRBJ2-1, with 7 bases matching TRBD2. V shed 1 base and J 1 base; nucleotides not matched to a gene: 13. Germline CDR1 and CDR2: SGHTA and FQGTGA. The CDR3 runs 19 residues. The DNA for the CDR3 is TGTGCCAGCAGCTTAAAGGGGTTGGGGGAGGGCGGGTCCTACAATGAGCAGTTCTTC. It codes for CASSLKGLGEGGSYNEQFF. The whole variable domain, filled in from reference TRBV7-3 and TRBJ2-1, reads GAGVSQTPSNKVTEKGKYVELRCDPISGHTALYWYRQSLGQGPEFLIYFQGTGAADDSGLPNDRFFAVRPEGSVSTLKIQRTERGDSAVYLCASSLKGLGEGGSYNEQFFGPGTRLTVL.

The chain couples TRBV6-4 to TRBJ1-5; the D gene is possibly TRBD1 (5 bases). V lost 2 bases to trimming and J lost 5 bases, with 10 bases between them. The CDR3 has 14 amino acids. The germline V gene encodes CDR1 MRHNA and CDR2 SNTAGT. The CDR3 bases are TGTGCCAGCAGTGACGGGACTTGGGATCAGCCCCAGCATTTT. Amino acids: CASSDGTWDQPQHF.

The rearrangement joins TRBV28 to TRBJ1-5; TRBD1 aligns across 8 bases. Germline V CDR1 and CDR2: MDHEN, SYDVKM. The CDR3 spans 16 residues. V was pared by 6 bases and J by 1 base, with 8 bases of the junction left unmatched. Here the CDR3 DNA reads TGTGCCAGCAGAAACCCGGACAGGGTGAGCAATCAGCCCCAGCATTTT. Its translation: CASRNPDRVSNQPQHF.

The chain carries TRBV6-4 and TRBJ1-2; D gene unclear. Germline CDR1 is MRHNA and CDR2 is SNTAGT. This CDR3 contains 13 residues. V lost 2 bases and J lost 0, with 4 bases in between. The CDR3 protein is CASSDGANYGYTF. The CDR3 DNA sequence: TGTGCCAGCAGTGACGGAGCTAACTATGGCTACACCTTC.

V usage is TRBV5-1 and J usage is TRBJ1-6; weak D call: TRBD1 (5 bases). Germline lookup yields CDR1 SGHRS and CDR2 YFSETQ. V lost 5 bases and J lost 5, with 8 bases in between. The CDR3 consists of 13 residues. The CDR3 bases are TGCGCCAGCAGGGAGGGGAATAATTCACCCCTCCACTTT. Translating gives CASREGNNSPLHF.

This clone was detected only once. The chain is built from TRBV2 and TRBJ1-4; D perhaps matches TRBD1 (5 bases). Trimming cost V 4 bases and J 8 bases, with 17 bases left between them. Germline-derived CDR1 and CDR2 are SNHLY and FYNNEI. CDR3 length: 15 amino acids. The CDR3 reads CASSGARGGEEKLFF. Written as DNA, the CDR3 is TGTGCCAGCAGTGGGGCCCGGGGAGGGGAGGAAAAACTGTTTTTT.

CDR3: CSVDRDSEVGEQFF. The DNA for the CDR3 is TGCAGCGTTGACCGGGACTCCGAGGTGGGTGAGCAGTTCTTC. The J gene is TRBJ2-1, the V gene TRBV29-1; tentatively, D is TRBD2 (6 bases). CDR1 and CDR2 from the germline V gene are SQVTM and ANQGSEA. The CDR3 loop spans 14 amino acids. V was trimmed by 3 bases and J by 9 bases, leaving 18 bases between them.

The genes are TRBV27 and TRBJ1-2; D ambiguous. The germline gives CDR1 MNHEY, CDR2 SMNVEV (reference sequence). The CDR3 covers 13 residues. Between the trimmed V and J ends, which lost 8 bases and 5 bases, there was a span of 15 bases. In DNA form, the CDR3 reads TGTGCCAGCGGCGGCCCCATCGGTTATGGCTACACCTTC. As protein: CASGGPIGYGYTF.

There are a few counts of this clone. The CDR3 DNA reads as TGTGCCAGCAGTGACCGGGACAGCGAGCAGTACTTC. It encodes CASSDRDSEQYF. This chain joins TRBV6-4 and TRBJ2-7, with 7 bases lining up with TRBD1. J lost 6 bases, V lost 2 bases, and 1 base had no gene match. The CDR3 totals 12 residues. The germline CDR1 and CDR2 sequences are MRHNA and SNTAGT.

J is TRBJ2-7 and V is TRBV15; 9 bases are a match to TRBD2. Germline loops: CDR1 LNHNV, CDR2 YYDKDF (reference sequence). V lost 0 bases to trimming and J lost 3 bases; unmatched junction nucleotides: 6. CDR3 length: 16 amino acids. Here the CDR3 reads CATSRDAGLASYEQYF. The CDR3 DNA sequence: TGTGCCACCAGCAGAGATGCAGGACTAGCGAGCTACGAGCAGTACTTC. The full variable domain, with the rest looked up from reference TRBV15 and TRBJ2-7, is DAMVIQNPRYQVTQFGKPVTLSCSQTLNHNVMYWYQQKSSQAPKLLFHYYDKDFNNEADTPDNFQSRRPNTSFCFLDIRSPGLGDTAMYLCATSRDAGLASYEQYFGPGTRLTVT.

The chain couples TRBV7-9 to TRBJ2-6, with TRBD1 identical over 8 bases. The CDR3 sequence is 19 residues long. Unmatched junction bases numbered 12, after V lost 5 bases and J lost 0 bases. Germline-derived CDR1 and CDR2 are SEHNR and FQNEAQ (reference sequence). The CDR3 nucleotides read TGTGCCAGCAGCCCCATAATCGGGACAGGTCCCTCTGGGGCCAACGTCCTGACTTTC. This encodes CASSPIIGTGPSGANVLTF.

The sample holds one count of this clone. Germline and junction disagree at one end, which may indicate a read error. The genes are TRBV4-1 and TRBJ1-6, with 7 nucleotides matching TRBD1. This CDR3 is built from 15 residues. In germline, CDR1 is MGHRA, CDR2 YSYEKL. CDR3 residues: CASSKEETGYSPLHF. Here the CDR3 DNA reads TGCGCCAGCAGCAAAGAAGAGACAGGGTATTCACCCCTCCACTTT.

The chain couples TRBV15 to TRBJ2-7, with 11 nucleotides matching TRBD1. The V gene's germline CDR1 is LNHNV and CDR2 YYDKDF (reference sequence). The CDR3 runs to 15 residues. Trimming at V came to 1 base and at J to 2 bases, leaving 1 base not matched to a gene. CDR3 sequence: CATSRGGQGAYEQYF. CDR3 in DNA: TGTGCCACCAGCAGAGGGGGACAGGGGGCCTACGAGCAGTACTTC. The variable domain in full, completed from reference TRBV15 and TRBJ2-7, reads DAMVIQNPRYQVTQFGKPVTLSCSQTLNHNVMYWYQQKSSQAPKLLFHYYDKDFNNEADTPDNFQSRRPNTSFCFLDIRSPGLGDTAMYLCATSRGGQGAYEQYFGPGTRLTVT.

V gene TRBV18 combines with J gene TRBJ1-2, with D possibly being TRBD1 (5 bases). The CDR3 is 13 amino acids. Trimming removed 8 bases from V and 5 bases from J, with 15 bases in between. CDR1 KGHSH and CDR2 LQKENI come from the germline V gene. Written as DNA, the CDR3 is TGTGCCAGCACGAATGCAGGGCAGTATGGCTACACCTTC. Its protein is CASTNAGQYGYTF. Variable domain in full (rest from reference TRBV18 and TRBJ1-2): NAGVMQNPRHLVRRRGQEARLRCSPMKGHSHVYWYRQLPEEGLKFMVYLQKENIIDESGMPKERFSAEFPKEGPSILRIQQVVRGDSAAYFCASTNAGQYGYTFGSGTRLTVV.

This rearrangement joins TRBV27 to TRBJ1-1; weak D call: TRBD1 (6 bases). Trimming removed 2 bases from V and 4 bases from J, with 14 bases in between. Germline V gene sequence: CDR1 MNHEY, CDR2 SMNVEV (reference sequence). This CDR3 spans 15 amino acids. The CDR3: CASSLRGERGTEAFF. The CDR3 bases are TGTGCCAGCAGTTTAAGGGGGGAGCGGGGCACTGAAGCTTTCTTT.